This T cell receptor (beta chain) derives from a study of shared clonotypes between healthy human individuals. Each cell subset's genomic DNA was divided evenly among several immunoSEQ plates. The sorted-subset replicate PCRs were given around 190 ng DNA, which is about 29,000 T cell genomes. Using immunoSEQ multiplex PCR, the repertoire was profiled, and TCRdb retains in-frame clones only, with some absent. The sample shows about 660,000 clones, 74% of them seen only once. There were no recent acute infections or vaccinations among the donors, who were healthy HIV-negative adults. The V end was cut by 3 bases, the J end by 3 bases, with 8 bases between. In germline, CDR1 is MGHRA, CDR2 YSYEKL. The CDR3 has 13 residues.

The TCR sequence derives from a woman aged 25-40 years in good health. Sequencing was carried out using memory CD4+ T cells sorted from blood. As for subset: CD45RA-negative fraction. The rearrangement uses TRBV4-1 and TRBJ2-5; TRBD1 is a possible D gene (5 bases). CDR3 residues: CASSHFREETQYF. CDR3 nucleotide sequence: TGCGCCAGCAGCCACTTCAGGGAAGAGACCCAGTACTTC.